Each of the 25 T cell receptor beta chains below was sequenced from the same sample in a study of blood T cells in healthy people across ages. A second roughly 6 to 12 cycle PCR used barcoded and J-beta primers. TCRdb used MiXCR to reprocess the 5' RACE reads, holding one entry per CDR3 protein. The sample contains some 1.8 million distinct CDR3 sequences, about two fifths of which appear only once. Sequencing was carried out using blood. Source of these receptors: a human donor in good health.

This clonotype was counted only a few times. The genes are TRBV5-1 and TRBJ2-7; no definite D call. Germline CDR1 reads SGHRS; CDR2 reads YFSETQ. The CDR3 extends over 14 amino acids. Trimming removed 4 bases at V and 5 bases at J, with 16 bases between. This CDR3 reads CASSPGATAHEQYF. DNA for the CDR3: TGCGCCAGCAGCCCGGGTGCGACCGCCCACGAGCAGTACTTC.

This chain connects TRBV6-1 to TRBJ2-3; the match to TRBD1 covers 8 bases. This CDR3 contains 17 residues. Germline V gene sequence: CDR1 MNHNS, CDR2 SASEGT. Germline trimming cut 6 bases from V and 5 bases from J; bases unmatched to any gene: 16. The DNA of the CDR3 is TGTGCCAGCAGCCGAAATACCGGGACAGGTTTAGGAGATACGCAGTATTTT. Its translation: CASSRNTGTGLGDTQYF.

This clonotype occurred a few times. The gene calls are TRBV29-1 and TRBJ2-3; D gene unclear. Germline V gene sequence: CDR1 SQVTM, CDR2 ANQGSEA. This CDR3 comprises 14 residues. V was shortened by 1 base and J by 1 base, with 9 bases between the two germline ends. The CDR3 nucleotides read TGCAGCGTTGAAGGCGAAACTGGCACAGATACGCAGTATTTT. This encodes CSVEGETGTDTQYF.

The gene calls are TRBV6-1 and TRBJ1-2; weak D call: TRBD1 (6 bases). Germline loops: CDR1 MNHNS, CDR2 SASEGT. The CDR3 loop spans 15 amino acids. V was trimmed by 8 bases and J by 2 bases, leaving 18 bases between them. CDR3 coding DNA: TGTGCCAGCCCGGACAGTGTTCCTTCAAACTATGGCTACACCTTC. Protein sequence: CASPDSVPSNYGYTF.

This clonotype was observed a few times. The chain is built from TRBV6-1 and TRBJ2-5; TRBD1 matches 10 bases. The junction had 4 bases not matched to a gene; V was cut back by 7 bases and J by 5 bases. This CDR3 has 13 residues. CDR1 and CDR2 from the germline V gene are MNHNS and SASEGT. CDR3 sequence reads: CASTRDRGETQYF. The CDR3 coding sequence is TGTGCCAGCACCCGGGACAGGGGTGAGACCCAGTACTTC.

Of note for this clonotype: Its ends do not fully match the called genes, so a read error is possible. The chain couples TRBV4-2 to TRBJ2-5; D gene ambiguous. The CDR3 length is 13 residues. CDR1 is LGHNA, CDR2 YNFKEQ, per germline. CDR3 sequence reads: CASSQAQLYEQSF. The CDR3 DNA sequence: TGTGCCAGCAGCCAAGCACAGCTCTACGAGCAGTCCTTC.

The chain is built from TRBV20-1 and TRBJ1-2; D not resolved. The CDR3 consists of 13 residues. CDR1 DFQATT and CDR2 SNEGSKA come from the germline V gene (reference sequence). Trimming took 0 bases from V and 5 from J, leaving 10 bases between them. DNA for the CDR3: TGCAGTGCTAGAGACAGGTCCCTTTATGGCTACACCTTC. Translated, it gives CSARDRSLYGYTF.

There are a few counts of this clonotype. The chain carries TRBV20-1 and TRBJ2-7, with D possibly TRBD1 on 6 matching bases. The germline V gene has CDR1 DFQATT and CDR2 SNEGSKA (reference sequence). CDR3 length: 14 amino acids. The V end was cut by 5 bases, the J end by 3 bases, with 17 bases between. CDR3 bases: TGCAGTGCTGAGAGCCGGGACAAAAACTACGAGCAGTACTTC. It yields the protein CSAESRDKNYEQYF.

This clonotype was counted between two and nine times. J is TRBJ2-5 and V is TRBV20-1; a possible D gene is TRBD2 (5 bases). Germline V lookup: CDR1 DFQATT, CDR2 SNEGSKA (reference sequence). The CDR3 covers 13 residues. The V and J ends lost 5 bases and 0 bases respectively, with 10 bases between them. The CDR3 loop reads CSARRLNQETQYF. The CDR3 bases are TGCAGTGCTCGTCGACTAAACCAAGAGACCCAGTACTTC.

V usage is TRBV27 and J usage is TRBJ1-1; D not certain. V lost 2 bases and J 7 bases, leaving 11 bases between the germline ends. CDR1 is MNHEY and CDR2 is SMNVEV in the germline V gene (reference sequence). This CDR3 comprises 13 residues. Here the CDR3 reads CASSLAGDLEAFF. The CDR3 DNA reads TGTGCCAGCAGTTTAGCTGGGGATCTTGAAGCTTTCTTT.

In the case of this clonotype: Germline and junction disagree at one end, which may indicate a read error. This chain links TRBV7-2 with TRBJ2-2, with 9 nucleotides matching TRBD2. The CDR3 spans 16 residues. Germline-derived CDR1 and CDR2 are SGHTA and FQGNSA. CDR3 in amino acids: CAGSLSGGSSGGELFF. The CDR3 DNA sequence: TGTGCCGGCAGCTTAAGCGGGGGGTCGTCTGGCGGGGAGCTGTTTTTT.

V usage is TRBV6-1 and J usage is TRBJ1-2, with D perhaps matching TRBD1 (6 bases). The V gene lost 6 bases and the J gene lost 6 bases, with 20 bases spanning the gap. CDR1 and CDR2 (germline): MNHNS, SASEGT. The CDR3 sequence is 15 residues long. As DNA, the CDR3 is TGTGCCAGCAGCCTCAGGGGACGTGCCCGAGATGGCTACACCTTC. It translates to CASSLRGRARDGYTF.

The V call is TRBV20-1, the J call TRBJ1-2; 10 bases agree with TRBD1. V was clipped by 5 bases and J by 6 bases; unmatched bases: 12. This CDR3 is built from 15 residues. Germline lookup yields CDR1 DFQATT and CDR2 SNEGSKA (reference sequence). CDR3 in DNA: TGCAGTGCTCTCTTTTCCGGGACAGGGGTACATGGCTACACCTTC. It encodes CSALFSGTGVHGYTF.

In its sample, this clonotype was seen a few times. The chain carries TRBV20-1 and TRBJ2-4, with a possible D match to TRBD1 (5 bases). The J call may be mistaken, given a closer DNA end match to TRBJ2-5. Germline V gives CDR1 DFQATT, CDR2 SNEGSKA (reference sequence). CDR3 length equals 14 residues. CDR3 protein: CSARVPQRGETQYF. In DNA, the CDR3 is TGCAGTGCTAGAGTTCCCCAAAGGGGAGAGACCCAGTACTTC.

This clonotype has at least ten counts. The chain links TRBV29-1 to TRBJ2-5; 12 nucleotides align to TRBD2. J was trimmed by 7 bases and V by 0 bases; bases with no gene match: 12. CDR1 and CDR2 from the germline V gene are SQVTM and ANQGSEA. The CDR3 sequence is 17 residues long. DNA of the CDR3: TGCAGCGTTGAAGATCGGCCTCTAGCGGGGGGGCCTTGGACCCAGTACTTC. It encodes CSVEDRPLAGGPWTQYF.

The chain links TRBV5-1 to TRBJ2-5, with 13 bases matching TRBD2. The tail of the sequence fits TRBJ2-7 better, so the J call may be wrong. The CDR3 sequence is 17 residues long. The germline V gene has CDR1 SGHRS and CDR2 YFSETQ. The CDR3 here is CASSYGLAGENWDEQYF. The CDR3, as DNA: TGCGCCAGCAGCTACGGACTAGCGGGGGAAAATTGGGACGAGCAGTACTTC.

The chain is built from TRBV15 and TRBJ1-5; maybe TRBD1 (6 bases). This CDR3 region has 16 residues. V gave up 1 base and J gave up 8 bases, with 18 bases separating them. The germline V gene encodes CDR1 LNHNV and CDR2 YYDKDF (reference sequence). The CDR3 DNA follows: TGTGCCACCAGCAGAGGTTTTGGGGGCATGGGAGAGCCCCAGCATTTT. Amino acid sequence: CATSRGFGGMGEPQHF.

The chain carries TRBV29-1 and TRBJ2-4; D is ambiguous. TRBJ2-7 explains the end of the DNA better; the J call may be wrong. From germline, CDR1 is SQVTM and CDR2 ANQGSEA. The CDR3 has 10 amino acids. The CDR3 sequence: CSATEDEQYF. The CDR3 nucleotides read TGCAGCGCTACAGAGGACGAGCAGTACTTC.

The chain couples TRBV12-3 or TRBV12-4 to TRBJ2-4; TRBD1 or TRBD2 may be the D gene (6 bases each). The J call is doubtful: the DNA matches TRBJ2-7 better. This CDR3 is built from 15 residues. The CDR3 sequence is CASSLSGAWSYEQYF. CDR3 nucleotide sequence: TGTGCCAGCAGTTTATCGGGGGCCTGGAGTTACGAGCAGTACTTC.

V usage is TRBV5-1 and J usage is TRBJ1-5, with D perhaps TRBD1 (5 bases). The CDR3 length is 16 residues. Germline CDR1 SGHRS, CDR2 YFSETQ. The V end was cut by 0 bases, the J end by 0 bases, with 10 bases between. The CDR3 loop reads CASSLGREDSNQPQHF. As DNA, the CDR3 is TGCGCCAGCAGCTTGGGCAGGGAAGATAGCAATCAGCCCCAGCATTTT.

This rearrangement joins TRBV18 to TRBJ1-4; tentative D call: TRBD1 (5 bases). The CDR3 runs 16 residues. The ends were cut back, 5 bases at V and 1 base at J, with 14 bases in the middle. Germline V gives CDR1 KGHSH, CDR2 LQKENI. The CDR3 is CASSASMTETNEKLFF. The CDR3 nucleotides are TGTGCCAGCTCAGCCTCAATGACAGAAACTAATGAAAAACTGTTTTTT.

The rearrangement uses TRBV11-1 and TRBJ1-1, with D tentatively TRBD1 (5 bases). CDR1 is SGHAT, CDR2 FQDESV, per germline (reference sequence). CDR3 length: 13 residues. The V end was cut by 1 base, the J end by 10 bases, with 13 bases between. The CDR3 DNA follows: TGTGCCAGCAGCTTAGGGACCGAAAGGGGAGCTTTCTTT. Residues: CASSLGTERGAFF.

The V and J genes are TRBV7-8 and TRBJ1-1; no clear D. The CDR3 consists of 16 residues. V lost 1 base and J 0 bases, leaving 12 bases between the germline ends. Germline V gene lookup returns CDR1 SGHVS and CDR2 FQNEAQ. The CDR3 DNA reads TGTGCCAGCAGCTTAGTAGGCCAAGGGATGAACACTGAAGCTTTCTTT. It translates to CASSLVGQGMNTEAFF.

The V gene is TRBV5-4, the J gene TRBJ2-2; 7 nucleotides agree with TRBD1. The CDR3 has 15 amino acids. V was clipped by 2 bases and J by 5 bases; unmatched bases: 6. Germline V gene data show CDR1 as SGHNT and CDR2 as YYREEE (reference sequence). CDR3 protein: CASSFTRGLTGELFF. In nucleotides, the CDR3 is TGTGCCAGCAGCTTCACGAGGGGGCTGACCGGGGAGCTGTTTTTT.

This clonotype was detected only a few times. This chain uses TRBV5-1 with TRBJ2-1; 7 positions agree with TRBD1. J was trimmed by 9 bases and V by 4 bases; bases with no gene match: 7. The CDR3 has 13 residues. Germline CDR1 and CDR2: SGHRS and YFSETQ. The CDR3 region has the DNA TGCGCCAGCAGCGACCGACAGGGTGGTGAGCAGTTCTTC. This translates into CASSDRQGGEQFF.